Presented here are 24 T cell receptor beta chains from one specimen sequenced in a study of control samples from healthy donors and cancer patients. Using immunoSEQ multiplex PCR, the repertoire was profiled, and TCRdb retains in-frame clones only, with some absent. This sample has 250,000 to 300,000 clones, with over 75% found just once. Sequencing used PBMCs. These receptors originate from a woman aged 55-70 years with lung cancer.

The chain recombines TRBV28 with TRBJ2-5, with 7 bases identical to TRBD1. Unmatched junction bases numbered 25, after V lost 6 bases and J lost 3 bases. This CDR3 has 20 residues. In germline, CDR1 is MDHEN, CDR2 SYDVKM. CDR3 amino acids: CASSYLGRGGRGSPKETQYF. CDR3 DNA: TGTGCCAGCAGCTACCTCGGGCGTGGTGGCAGGGGGAGTCCTAAAGAGACCCAGTACTTC. Full variable domain (rest looked up from reference TRBV28 and TRBJ2-5): DVKVTQSSRYLVKRTGEKVFLECVQDMDHENMFWYRQDPGLGLRLIYFSYDVKMKEKGDIPEGYSVSREKKERFSLILESASTNQTSMYLCASSYLGRGGRGSPKETQYFGPGTRLLVL.

The chain carries TRBV28 and TRBJ2-5, with a tentative D call TRBD1 (6 bases). The CDR3 sequence is 14 residues long. V lost 4 bases and J 5 bases, leaving 14 bases between the germline ends. CDR1 and CDR2 (germline): MDHEN, SYDVKM. The CDR3 protein is CASSSGTSYETQYF. The CDR3 DNA is TGTGCCAGCAGTTCCGGGACATCCTACGAGACCCAGTACTTC.

The gene calls are TRBV30 and TRBJ1-3, with a tentative D call TRBD1 (6 bases). Per germline, CDR1 GTSNPN and CDR2 SVGIG (reference sequence). Trimming pared 4 bases from V and 3 bases from J, leaving 16 bases between. The CDR3 totals 15 residues. The CDR3 sequence: CAWTREGGRGNTIYF. The CDR3 DNA follows: TGTGCCTGGACCAGGGAAGGGGGGCGTGGAAACACCATATATTTT. Looking up the rest from reference TRBV30 and TRBJ1-3 gives the full variable domain: SQTIHQWPATLVQPVGSPLSLECTVEGTSNPNLYWYRQAAGRGLQLLFYSVGIGQISSEVPQNLSASRPQDRQFILSSKKLLLSDSGFYLCAWTREGGRGNTIYFGEGSWLTVV.

The chain is built from TRBV2 and TRBJ2-3; 11 bases align to TRBD2. The germline V gene has CDR1 SNHLY and CDR2 FYNNEI. This CDR3 is built from 21 residues. V lost 4 bases, J lost 0 bases, and 18 bases stayed unmatched. The CDR3 spells CASSGLQGFTSGGLSTDTQYF. CDR3 coding DNA: TGTGCCAGCAGTGGACTACAGGGCTTCACTAGCGGGGGTCTTAGCACAGATACGCAGTATTTT.

The V call is TRBV27, the J call TRBJ1-1, with D possibly being TRBD1 (5 bases). Germline loops: CDR1 MNHEY, CDR2 SMNVEV (reference sequence). V was clipped by 5 bases and J by 1 base, with 14 bases between them. The CDR3 contains 15 residues. The CDR3 DNA reads TGTGCCAGCAGTGACCGACAGTGGAAGAACACTGAAGCTTTCTTT. It encodes CASSDRQWKNTEAFF.

This clone appeared a single time. The gene calls are TRBV21-1 and TRBJ1-4; the table's D call, TRBD1, has no DNA check behind it. TRBV21-1 is noted as a pseudogene. The CDR3 has 17 amino acids. The CDR3 DNA reads as TGTGCCAGCAGCAACCCAAAACACAGGACGCTCAATGAAAAACTGTTTTTT. Its translation is CASSNPKHRTLNEKLFF.

The CDR3 bases are TGTGCCAGCTCACTTTTCTCACAGGGGAACCAAGAGACCCAGTACTTC. It specifies CASSLFSQGNQETQYF. V usage is TRBV18 and J usage is TRBJ2-5; 7 bases fit TRBD1. Germline-derived CDR1 and CDR2 are KGHSH and LQKENI. V lost 4 bases, J lost 0 bases, and 8 bases stayed unmatched. This CDR3 is built from 16 residues.

A single count supports this clone. The chain has TRBV3-1 (or the pseudogene TRBV3-2) and TRBJ1-6; 7 nucleotides agree with TRBD1. V gave up 4 bases and J gave up 7 bases; unmatched junction bases: 4. CDR1 and CDR2 (germline): LGHDT, YNNKEL (reference sequence). This CDR3 contains 14 residues. CDR3 in amino acids: CASSLDRVNSPLHF. The CDR3 DNA is TGTGCCAGCAGCCTCGACAGGGTAAATTCACCCCTCCACTTT.

J is TRBJ2-1 and V is TRBV7-9; TRBD2 agrees at 12 bases. V shed 6 bases and J 7 bases; nucleotides not matched to a gene: 7. Germline values: CDR1 SEHNR, CDR2 FQNEAQ (reference sequence). The CDR3 loop spans 15 amino acids. In nucleotides, the CDR3 is TGTGCCAGCAGGCTAGCGGGAGGGCTAGGGAATGAGCAGTTCTTC. Protein product: CASRLAGGLGNEQFF.

The chain couples TRBV19 to TRBJ2-7; 11 nucleotides match TRBD2. Germline V gene sequence: CDR1 LNHDA, CDR2 SQIVND (reference sequence). This CDR3 is 14 amino acids long. The V gene end was trimmed by 6 bases and the J gene end by 3 bases; junction bases not matched to a gene: 4. In DNA, the CDR3 is TGTGCCAGTAGCGTACTAGCGGGAGACTACGAGCAGTACTTC. Protein: CASSVLAGDYEQYF.

The genes are TRBV12-5 and TRBJ2-7, with D perhaps matching TRBD2 (5 bases). V was cut by 5 bases and J by 2 bases, with 7 bases left in between. Per the germline V gene, CDR1 is LGHNT and CDR2 is FRNRAP. The CDR3 is 12 amino acids. The CDR3 sequence is CASGPEAYEQYF. CDR3 in DNA: TGTGCTAGTGGTCCGGAGGCCTACGAGCAGTACTTC.

The CDR3 is CASSGGVYGYTF. CDR3 DNA sequence: TGTGCCAGTTCAGGGGGGGTCTATGGCTACACCTTC. The V and J genes are TRBV24-1 and TRBJ1-2; TRBD1 matches at 7 bases. The CDR3 is 12 amino acids. The trim removed 11 bases at V and 4 bases at J, leaving 6 bases unmatched. The germline gives CDR1 KGHDR, CDR2 SFDVKD.

The chain has TRBV5-5 and TRBJ2-3; perhaps TRBD1 as D (6 bases). Germline CDR1 is SGHKS and CDR2 is YYEKEE (reference sequence). The CDR3 runs 14 residues. Trimming shortened V by 4 bases and J by 2 bases, and 11 bases separated the two germline ends. CDR3 in DNA: TGTGCCAGCAGCCCCGGACAGCACACAGATACGCAGTATTTT. Amino acids: CASSPGQHTDTQYF.

The chain links TRBV30 to TRBJ2-4; D is possibly TRBD2 (6 bases). V was pared by 5 bases and J by 0 bases, with 8 bases between. Per the germline V gene, CDR1 is GTSNPN and CDR2 is SVGIG (reference sequence). The CDR3 totals 13 residues. The CDR3, as DNA: TGTGCCTGGGGGGGACTAGCCAAAAACATTCAGTACTTC. Translating it yields CAWGGLAKNIQYF.

This chain connects TRBV4-2 to TRBJ2-5, with D perhaps TRBD1 (5 bases). Trimming left V 4 bases short and J 0 bases short, with 9 bases between. CDR1 is LGHNA, CDR2 YNFKEQ, per germline. The CDR3 extends over 14 amino acids. The CDR3 nucleotides read TGTGCCAGCAGCCTCGACAGAAACCAAGAGACCCAGTACTTC. Protein: CASSLDRNQETQYF.

The CDR3 nucleotides read TGTGCCAGCAGCTTAGAAGGGCTCGCTACCTTC. Translated: CASSLEGLATF. This chain links TRBV7-9 with TRBJ1-2; D not resolved. V shed 1 base and J shed 14 bases, with 11 bases lying between them. From germline, CDR1 is SEHNR and CDR2 FQNEAQ (reference sequence). The CDR3 has 11 residues.

Details on this clone: This same CDR3 is encoded by further DNA sequences in the sample. The chain uses TRBV6-2 or TRBV6-3 and TRBJ2-1, with 14 bases lining up with TRBD2. V shed 6 bases and J 4 bases; nucleotides not matched to a gene: 2. This CDR3 is 15 amino acids long. From germline, CDR1 is MNHEY and CDR2 SVGEGT. Here the CDR3 reads CASSRLAGGYNEQFF. CDR3 nucleotide sequence: TGTGCCAGCAGCCGACTAGCGGGGGGGTACAATGAGCAGTTCTTC.

The J gene is TRBJ2-2, the V gene TRBV9, with D perhaps matching TRBD1 or TRBD2 (5 bases each). V lost 6 bases and J lost 5, with 41 bases in between. From germline, CDR1 is SGDLS and CDR2 YYNGEE. The CDR3 consists of 23 residues. This CDR3 reads CASNPLATVALLPDRGDTGELFF. Here the CDR3 DNA reads TGTGCCAGCAATCCCTTGGCCACGGTGGCGCTTCTGCCCGACCGAGGGGATACCGGGGAGCTGTTTTTT.

The chain links TRBV4-2 to TRBJ2-7; a possible D gene is TRBD2 (7 bases). Germline-derived CDR1 and CDR2 are LGHNA and YNFKEQ. The CDR3 spans 13 residues. The ends were cut back, 1 base at V and 6 bases at J, with 10 bases in the middle. As DNA, the CDR3 is TGTGCCAGCAGCCAAGGGGGGGGCAGCGAGCAGTACTTC. Protein product: CASSQGGGSEQYF.

The chain couples TRBV6-5 to TRBJ1-5; no firm D call. The V end lost 2 bases, the J end lost 0 bases, and 8 bases lay between the germline ends. This CDR3 comprises 15 residues. Germline V CDR1 and CDR2: MNHEY, SVGAGI. The CDR3: CASSYAVNSNQPQHF. CDR3 coding DNA: TGTGCCAGCAGTTACGCCGTAAATAGCAATCAGCCCCAGCATTTT.

V usage is TRBV3-1 (or the pseudogene TRBV3-2) and J usage is TRBJ1-4; D unclear. V lost 2 bases and J lost 4, with 11 bases in between. This CDR3 comprises 15 residues. CDR1 and CDR2 (germline): LGHDT, YNNKEL (reference sequence). This chain's CDR3 is CASSQTVNFNEKLFF. The CDR3 region has the DNA TGTGCCAGCAGCCAAACAGTGAACTTTAATGAAAAACTGTTTTTT.

The chain combines TRBV19 with TRBJ2-2, with D tentatively TRBD2 (5 bases). V shed 1 base and J shed 6 bases, with 12 bases lying between them. The CDR3 totals 15 residues. Germline loops: CDR1 LNHDA, CDR2 SQIVND (reference sequence). The CDR3 loop reads CASSIVGVRAGELFF. As DNA, the CDR3 is TGTGCCAGTAGTATAGTTGGGGTGAGGGCCGGGGAGCTGTTTTTT.

Here the CDR3 DNA reads TGTGCCAGCAGCAAGGGGGAGACCCAGTACTTC. This sequence encodes CASSKGETQYF. The V call is TRBV11-2, the J call TRBJ2-5; possible D gene TRBD1, 5 bases. Deletions cut 5 bases from V and 5 bases from J, with 6 bases between. In germline, CDR1 is SGHAT, CDR2 FQNNGV. The CDR3 is made up of 11 amino acids.

This rearrangement joins TRBV7-9 to TRBJ2-5; 9 bases map to TRBD2. The CDR3 contains 17 residues. The germline gives CDR1 SEHNR, CDR2 FQNEAQ (reference sequence). V shed 5 bases, J shed 6 bases, and the junction held 16 bases outside the gene matches. DNA of the CDR3: TGTGCCAGCAGCCTAGGGGGTTTTAGCGGGAGATTGAAGACCCAGTACTTC. Amino acid sequence: CASSLGGFSGRLKTQYF.